This T cell receptor (beta chain) was captured in a study of cytomegalovirus exposure and HLA in healthy donors (dated 2017 in TCRdb). About the full investigation: The 666 repertoires of the first cohort and the approximately 110 validation repertoires were produced on the same platform, according to a later analysis. In addition to the first cohort of 650 to 750 subjects, a separate validation cohort of over 90 different subjects was used. The aim of the study was to test whether cataloging public T cell receptors could identify signatures of past pathogen exposure. High-throughput TCR immunosequencing, statistical association of individual TCRs with disease status, and machine learning were combined to predict cytomegalovirus infection status. Beyond this particular receptor, the publication reports: The authors suggested that the approach could potentially be generalized to other disease states and immunological phenotypes. Across donors, most TCR sequences were observed very rarely, whereas some public TCRs were present in many individuals. Of the cluster scores, around 95% were above 0 in a later analysis, which found that TCRs clustered in the first cohort also tended to co-occur in the 120 validation repertoires. The validation cohort had no HLA typing available for a later analysis, so co-occurrence within that cohort was assessed over all 130 or so repertoires. The study listed 150 to 200 TCR beta chains as associated with cytomegalovirus. In both the original and validation cohorts, the classifier was reported to diagnose cytomegalovirus status with high specificity and sensitivity. A few of the identified cytomegalovirus-associated TCR beta chains were confirmed in vitro to be specific for cytomegalovirus antigens.

Donors formed part of the validation cohort, which comprised approximately 130 subjects and was distinct from the first cohort of fewer than 750 subjects. Concerning this clone itself: The antigen it recognizes is unknown. Nothing much larger sits one base from this clone, and base qualities are not available.

The library was generated by the immunoSEQ multiplex PCR assay. As for the authors' bioinformatics: A statistical classification framework was developed to diagnose cytomegalovirus status using the catalog of TCR beta chain sequences. TCRdb stores this immuneACCESS table with in-frame sequences only. Part of the clones is absent; in the studies checked, under half of the shortfall reflects unresolved V genes, and no reason is known for the rest. The DNA gave D and trimming, while V, J and clone size come from that table. For this sample there are 86,000 or so clones; almost 97% appear just once. The biggest ten clones account for roughly 1.6% of the sample. The V end gives up 3 bases and the J end 4 bases, leaving 5 bases in the junction not matched to a gene. According to the germline V gene (reference sequence), CDR1 reads WNHNN and CDR2 reads SYGVQD. The CDR3 goes from the cysteine to the phenylalanine over 15 residues. The read is trimmed to its CDR3 DNA, 45 bases read in frame from base 1.

Recombination joined TRBV10-1 with TRBJ2-1, and 8 junctional nucleotides match TRBD2. The sequenced material came from PBMCs. The receptor's source is a man younger than 35 in good health and CMV-seropositive. The sequence in DNA is TGCGCCAGCAGTGAAACTAGCGGAGCGTACAATGAGCAGTTCTTC. Translated, it reads CASSETSGAYNEQFF.